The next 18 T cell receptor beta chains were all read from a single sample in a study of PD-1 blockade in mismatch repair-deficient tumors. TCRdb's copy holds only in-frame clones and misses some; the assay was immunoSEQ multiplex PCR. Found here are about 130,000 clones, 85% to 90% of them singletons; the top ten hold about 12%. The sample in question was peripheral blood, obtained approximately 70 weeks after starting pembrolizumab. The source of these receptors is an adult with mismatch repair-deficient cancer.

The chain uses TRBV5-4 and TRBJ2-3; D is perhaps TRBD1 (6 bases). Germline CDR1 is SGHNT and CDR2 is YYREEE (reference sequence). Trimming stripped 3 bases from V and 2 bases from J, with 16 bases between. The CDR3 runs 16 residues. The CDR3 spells CASSYGQTRVTDTQYF. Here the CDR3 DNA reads TGTGCCAGCAGCTACGGACAGACCCGAGTCACAGATACGCAGTATTTT.

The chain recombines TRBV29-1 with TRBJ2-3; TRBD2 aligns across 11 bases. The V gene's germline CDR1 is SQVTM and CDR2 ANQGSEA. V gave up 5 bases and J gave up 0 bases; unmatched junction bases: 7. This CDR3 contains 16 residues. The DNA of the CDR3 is TGCAGCGTTTCGGGTAGCGGGAGGGATAGCACAGATACGCAGTATTTT. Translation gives CSVSGSGRDSTDTQYF.

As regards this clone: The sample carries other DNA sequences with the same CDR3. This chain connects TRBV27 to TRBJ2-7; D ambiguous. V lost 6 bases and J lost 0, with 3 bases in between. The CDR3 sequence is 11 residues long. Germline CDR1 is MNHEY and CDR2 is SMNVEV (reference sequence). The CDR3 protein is CASSSSYEQYF. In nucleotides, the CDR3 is TGTGCCAGCAGCAGCTCCTACGAGCAGTACTTC.

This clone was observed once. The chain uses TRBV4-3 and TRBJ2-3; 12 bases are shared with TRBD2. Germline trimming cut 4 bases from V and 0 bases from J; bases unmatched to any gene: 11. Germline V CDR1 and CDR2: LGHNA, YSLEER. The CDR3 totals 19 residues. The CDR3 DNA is TGCGCCAGCAGCCGACGAATGTCTAGCGGGAGGGGAAGCACAGATACGCAGTATTTT. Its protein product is CASSRRMSSGRGSTDTQYF.

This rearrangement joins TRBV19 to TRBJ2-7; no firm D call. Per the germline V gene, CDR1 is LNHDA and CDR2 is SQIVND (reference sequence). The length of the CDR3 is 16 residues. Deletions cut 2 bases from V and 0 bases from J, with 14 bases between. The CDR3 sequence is CASSISVSPSSYEQYF. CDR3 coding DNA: TGTGCCAGTAGTATAAGTGTGAGCCCTAGCTCCTACGAGCAGTACTTC.

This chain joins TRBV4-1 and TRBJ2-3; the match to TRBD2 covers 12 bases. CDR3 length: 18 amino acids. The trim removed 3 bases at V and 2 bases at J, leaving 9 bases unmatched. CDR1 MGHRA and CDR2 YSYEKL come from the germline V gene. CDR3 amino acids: CASSQGGGLAGSTDTQYF. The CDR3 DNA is TGCGCCAGCAGCCAGGGGGGCGGACTAGCGGGATCCACAGATACGCAGTATTTT.

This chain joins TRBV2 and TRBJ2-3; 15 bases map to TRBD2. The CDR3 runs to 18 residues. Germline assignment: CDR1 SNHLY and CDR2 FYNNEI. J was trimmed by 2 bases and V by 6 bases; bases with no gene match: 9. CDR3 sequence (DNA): TGTGCCAGCAGAGCTCCGGGACTAGCGGGAGGACACACAGATACGCAGTATTTT. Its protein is CASRAPGLAGGHTDTQYF.

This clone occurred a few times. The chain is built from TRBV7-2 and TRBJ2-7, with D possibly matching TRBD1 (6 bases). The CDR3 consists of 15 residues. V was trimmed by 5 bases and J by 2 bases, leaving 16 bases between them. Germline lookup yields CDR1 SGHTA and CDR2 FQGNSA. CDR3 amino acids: CASSHRDTIPYEQYF. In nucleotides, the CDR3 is TGTGCCAGCAGCCACCGGGACACCATACCCTACGAGCAGTACTTC.

CDR3: CASSLFRGTGGSNQPQHF. The CDR3 nucleotides are TGTGCCAGCAGTTTATTTAGGGGGACAGGGGGAAGCAATCAGCCCCAGCATTTT. V usage is TRBV28 and J usage is TRBJ1-5, with 11 bases identical to TRBD1. The V gene's germline CDR1 is MDHEN and CDR2 SYDVKM. J was trimmed by 1 base and V by 1 base; bases with no gene match: 6. CDR3 length: 18 amino acids.

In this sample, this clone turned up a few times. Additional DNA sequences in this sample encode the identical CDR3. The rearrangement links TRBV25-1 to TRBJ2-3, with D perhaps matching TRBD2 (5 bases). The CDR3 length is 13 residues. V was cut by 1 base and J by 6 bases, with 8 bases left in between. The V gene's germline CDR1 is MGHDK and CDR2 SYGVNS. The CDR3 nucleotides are TGTGCCAGCAGTGAATCGGGGTTCGATACGCAGTATTTT. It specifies CASSESGFDTQYF. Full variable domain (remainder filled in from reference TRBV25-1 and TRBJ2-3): EADIYQTPRYLVIGTGKKITLECSQTMGHDKMYWYQQDPGMELHLIHYSYGVNSTEKGDLSSESTVSRIRTEHFPLTLESARPSHTSQYLCASSESGFDTQYFGPGTRLTVL.

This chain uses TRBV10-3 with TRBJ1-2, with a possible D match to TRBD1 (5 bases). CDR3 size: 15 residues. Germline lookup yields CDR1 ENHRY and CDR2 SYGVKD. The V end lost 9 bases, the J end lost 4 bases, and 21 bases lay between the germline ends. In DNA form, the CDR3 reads TGTGCCATTCAACACTCCGACAGCCTCCTCTATGGCTACACCTTC. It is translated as CAIQHSDSLLYGYTF.

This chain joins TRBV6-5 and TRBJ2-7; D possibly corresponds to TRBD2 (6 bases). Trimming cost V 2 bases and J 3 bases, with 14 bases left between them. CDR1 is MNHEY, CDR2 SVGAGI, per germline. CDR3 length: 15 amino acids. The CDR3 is CASSYITGGVYEQYF. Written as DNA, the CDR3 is TGTGCCAGCAGTTACATAACCGGAGGGGTCTACGAGCAGTACTTC.

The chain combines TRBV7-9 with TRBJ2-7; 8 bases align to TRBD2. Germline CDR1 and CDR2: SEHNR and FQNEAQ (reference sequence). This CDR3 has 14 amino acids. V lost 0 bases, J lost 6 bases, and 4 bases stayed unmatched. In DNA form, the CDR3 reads TGTGCCAGCAGCTTAGCTAGCGGGATTGGCGAGCAGTACTTC. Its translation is CASSLASGIGEQYF.

The CDR3 is CASSHRDRVLIGYTF. The CDR3 DNA follows: TGTGCCAGCAGCCACCGGGACAGGGTCCTCATTGGCTACACCTTC. This chain connects TRBV5-4 to TRBJ1-2; TRBD1 agrees at 9 bases. Germline V lookup: CDR1 SGHNT, CDR2 YYREEE (reference sequence). The ends lost 4 bases at V and 7 bases at J; junction bases unmatched: 11. This CDR3 region has 15 residues.

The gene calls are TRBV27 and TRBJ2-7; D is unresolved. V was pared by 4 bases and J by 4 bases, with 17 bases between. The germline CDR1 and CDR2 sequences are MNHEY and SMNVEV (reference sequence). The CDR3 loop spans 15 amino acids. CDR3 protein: CASSSHPPFIYEQYF. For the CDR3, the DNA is TGTGCCAGCAGTTCCCACCCGCCTTTCATATACGAGCAGTACTTC.

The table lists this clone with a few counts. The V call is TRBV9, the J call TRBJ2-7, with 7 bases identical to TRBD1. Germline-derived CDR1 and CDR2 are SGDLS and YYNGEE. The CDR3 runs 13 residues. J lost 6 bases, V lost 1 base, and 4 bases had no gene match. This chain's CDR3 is CASSVTGAGEQYF. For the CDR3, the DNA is TGTGCCAGCAGCGTAACAGGGGCAGGCGAGCAGTACTTC.

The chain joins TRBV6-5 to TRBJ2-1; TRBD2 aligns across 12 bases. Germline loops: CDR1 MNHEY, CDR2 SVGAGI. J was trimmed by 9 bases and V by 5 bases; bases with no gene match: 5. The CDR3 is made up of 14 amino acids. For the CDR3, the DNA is TGTGCCAGCAGTCCGGGACTAGCGGGCGGTGAGCAGTTCTTC. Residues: CASSPGLAGGEQFF.

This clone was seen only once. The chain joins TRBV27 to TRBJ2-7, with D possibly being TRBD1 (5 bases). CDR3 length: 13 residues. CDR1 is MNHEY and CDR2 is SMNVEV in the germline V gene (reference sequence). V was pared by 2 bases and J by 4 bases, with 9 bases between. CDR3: CASSLDSKYEQYF. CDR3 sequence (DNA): TGTGCCAGCAGTTTAGACAGTAAATACGAGCAGTACTTC.